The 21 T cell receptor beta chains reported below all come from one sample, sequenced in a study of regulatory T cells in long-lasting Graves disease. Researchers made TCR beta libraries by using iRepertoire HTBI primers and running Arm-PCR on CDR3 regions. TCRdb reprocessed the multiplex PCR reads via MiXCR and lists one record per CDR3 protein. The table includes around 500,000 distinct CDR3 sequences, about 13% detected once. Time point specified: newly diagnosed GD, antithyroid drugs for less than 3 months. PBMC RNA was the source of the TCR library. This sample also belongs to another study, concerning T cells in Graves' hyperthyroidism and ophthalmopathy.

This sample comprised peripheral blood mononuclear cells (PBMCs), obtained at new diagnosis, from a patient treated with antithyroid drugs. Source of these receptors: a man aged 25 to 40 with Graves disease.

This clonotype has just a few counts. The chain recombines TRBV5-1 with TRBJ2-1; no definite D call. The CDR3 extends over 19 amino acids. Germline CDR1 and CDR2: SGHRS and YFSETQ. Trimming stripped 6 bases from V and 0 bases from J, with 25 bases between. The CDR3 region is CASNPPFRAGISSYNEQFF. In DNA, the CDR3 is TGCGCCAGCAACCCTCCTTTCCGGGCCGGAATAAGCTCCTACAATGAGCAGTTCTTC.

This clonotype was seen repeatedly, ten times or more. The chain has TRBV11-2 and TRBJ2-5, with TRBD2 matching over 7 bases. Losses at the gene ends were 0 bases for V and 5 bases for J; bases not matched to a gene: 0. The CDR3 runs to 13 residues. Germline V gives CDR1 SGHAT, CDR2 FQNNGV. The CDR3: CASSLELAETQYF. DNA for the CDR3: TGTGCCAGCAGCTTAGAACTAGCGGAGACCCAGTACTTC.

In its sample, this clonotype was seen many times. CDR3 sequence reads: CSVGGATNTGELFF. CDR3 coding DNA: TGCAGCGTGGGAGGGGCTACGAACACCGGGGAGCTGTTTTTT. This chain joins TRBV29-1 and TRBJ2-2, with 7 nucleotides matching TRBD2. Germline assignment: CDR1 SQVTM and CDR2 ANQGSEA. V trimming: 6 bases; J trimming: 0 bases; junction bases outside the gene matches: 4. The CDR3 contains 14 residues.

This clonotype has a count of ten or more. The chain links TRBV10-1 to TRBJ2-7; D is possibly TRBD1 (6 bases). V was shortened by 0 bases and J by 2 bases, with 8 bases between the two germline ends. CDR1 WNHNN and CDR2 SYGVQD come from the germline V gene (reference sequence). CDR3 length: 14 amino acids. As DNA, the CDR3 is TGCGCCAGCAGTGAGTCAGGACAGACCTACGAGCAGTACTTC. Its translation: CASSESGQTYEQYF.

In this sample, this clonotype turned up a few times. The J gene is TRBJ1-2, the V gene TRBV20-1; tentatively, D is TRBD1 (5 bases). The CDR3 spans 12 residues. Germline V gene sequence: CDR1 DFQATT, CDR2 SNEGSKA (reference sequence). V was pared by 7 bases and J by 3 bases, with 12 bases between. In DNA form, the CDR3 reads TGCAGTGGGCCGGGAGGGGACTATGGCTACACCTTC. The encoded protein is CSGPGGDYGYTF.

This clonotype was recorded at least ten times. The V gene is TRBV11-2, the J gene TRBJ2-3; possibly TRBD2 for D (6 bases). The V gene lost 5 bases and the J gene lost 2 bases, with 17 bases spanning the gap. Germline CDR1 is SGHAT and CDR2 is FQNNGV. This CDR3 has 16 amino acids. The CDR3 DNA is TGTGCCAGCAGCGCGTTCGGGAGAAGGGTCACAGATACGCAGTATTTT. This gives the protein CASSAFGRRVTDTQYF.

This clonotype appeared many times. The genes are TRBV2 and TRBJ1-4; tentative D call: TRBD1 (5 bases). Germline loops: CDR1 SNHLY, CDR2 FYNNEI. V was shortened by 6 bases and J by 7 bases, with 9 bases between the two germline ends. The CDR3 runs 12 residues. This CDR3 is CASSQGGEKLFF. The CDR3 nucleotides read TGTGCCAGCAGCCAGGGTGGTGAAAAACTGTTTTTT.

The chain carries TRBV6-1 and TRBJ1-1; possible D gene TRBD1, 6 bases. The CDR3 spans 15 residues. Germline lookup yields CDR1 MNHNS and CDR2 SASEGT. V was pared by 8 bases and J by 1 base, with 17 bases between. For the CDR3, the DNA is TGTGCCAGCTGGGGTGGGGGGGCTGGGAACACTGAAGCTTTCTTT. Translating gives CASWGGGAGNTEAFF.

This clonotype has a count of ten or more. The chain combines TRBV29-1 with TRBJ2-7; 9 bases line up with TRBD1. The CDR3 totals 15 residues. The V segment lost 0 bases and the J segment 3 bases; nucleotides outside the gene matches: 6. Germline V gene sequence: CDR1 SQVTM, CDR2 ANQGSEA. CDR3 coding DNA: TGCAGCGTTGAAGAGTTCGGGACAGGGATCTACGAGCAGTACTTC. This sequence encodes CSVEEFGTGIYEQYF.

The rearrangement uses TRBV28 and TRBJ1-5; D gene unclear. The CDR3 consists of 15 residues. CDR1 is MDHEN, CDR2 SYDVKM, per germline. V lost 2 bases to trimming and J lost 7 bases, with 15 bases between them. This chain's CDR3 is CASSLGGIRSQPQHF. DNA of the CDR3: TGTGCCAGCAGTTTAGGAGGGATCAGAAGCCAGCCCCAGCATTTT.

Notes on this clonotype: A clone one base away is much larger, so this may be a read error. The CDR3, as DNA: TGTGCCAGCAACCCCGGGGGGGCCGCCCTGAACAATGAGCAGTTCTTC. Amino acids: CASNPGGAALNNEQFF. V usage is TRBV7-2 and J usage is TRBJ2-5; 8 nucleotides agree with TRBD2. The assigned J gene may be wrong: the sequence end matches TRBJ2-1 better. CDR1 and CDR2 from the germline V gene are SGHTA and FQGNSA. The CDR3 is made up of 16 amino acids.

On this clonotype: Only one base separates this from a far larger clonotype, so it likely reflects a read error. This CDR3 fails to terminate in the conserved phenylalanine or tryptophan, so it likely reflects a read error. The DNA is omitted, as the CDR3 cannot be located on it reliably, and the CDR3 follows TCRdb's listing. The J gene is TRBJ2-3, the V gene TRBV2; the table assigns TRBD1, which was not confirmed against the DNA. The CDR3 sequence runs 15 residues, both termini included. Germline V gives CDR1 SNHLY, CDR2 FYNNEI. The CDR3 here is CASSDPKGTYAEQYS.

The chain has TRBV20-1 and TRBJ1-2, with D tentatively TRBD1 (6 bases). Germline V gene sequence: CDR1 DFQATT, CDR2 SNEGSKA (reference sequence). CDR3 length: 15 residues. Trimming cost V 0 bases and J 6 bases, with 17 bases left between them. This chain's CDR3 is CSARDRRGAFDGYTF. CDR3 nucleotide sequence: TGCAGTGCTAGAGATAGGCGGGGGGCGTTTGATGGCTACACCTTC.

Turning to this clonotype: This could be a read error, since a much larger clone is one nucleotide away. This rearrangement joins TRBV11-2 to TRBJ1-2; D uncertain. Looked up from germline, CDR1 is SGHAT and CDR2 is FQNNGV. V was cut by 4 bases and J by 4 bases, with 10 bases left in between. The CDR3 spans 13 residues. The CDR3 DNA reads TGTGCCAGCAGCTCAGTGTCAGGCTATGGCTACACCTTC. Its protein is CASSSVSGYGYTF.

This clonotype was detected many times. CDR3 loop: CSARVMGRWYGYTF. The CDR3 coding sequence is TGCAGTGCTAGAGTGATGGGACGTTGGTATGGCTACACCTTC. This sequence joins TRBV20-1 and TRBJ1-2, with a possible D match to TRBD1 (5 bases). V was shortened by 1 base and J by 5 bases, with 14 bases between the two germline ends. The CDR3 runs to 14 residues. The germline CDR1 and CDR2 sequences are DFQATT and SNEGSKA (reference sequence).

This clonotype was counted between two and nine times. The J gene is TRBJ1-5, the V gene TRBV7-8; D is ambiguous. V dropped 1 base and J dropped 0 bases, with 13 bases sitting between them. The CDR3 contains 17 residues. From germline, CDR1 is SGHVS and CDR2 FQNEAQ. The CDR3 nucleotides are TGTGCCAGCAGCTTAGGTTCGTCAGGACTTAGCAATCAGCCCCAGCATTTT. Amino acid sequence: CASSLGSSGLSNQPQHF.

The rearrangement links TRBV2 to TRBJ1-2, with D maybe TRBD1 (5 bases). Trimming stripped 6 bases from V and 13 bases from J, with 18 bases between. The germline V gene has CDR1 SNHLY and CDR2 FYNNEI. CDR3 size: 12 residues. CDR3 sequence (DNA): TGTGCCAGCAGAGGGGTTGAGGTCAGGCGCACCTTC. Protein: CASRGVEVRRTF.

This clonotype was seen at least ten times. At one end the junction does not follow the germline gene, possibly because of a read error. CDR3 DNA: TGTGCCAGCAGCTTAGGGACTAGGGAGACCCAGTACTTC. Residues: CASSLGTRETQYF. The chain links TRBV12-3 or TRBV12-4 to TRBJ2-5; the match to TRBD2 covers 8 bases. The CDR3 has 13 amino acids.

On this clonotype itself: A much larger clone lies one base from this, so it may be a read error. CDR3 residues: CSARTLYNEQLF. CDR3 bases: TGCAGTGCACGGACTTTATACAATGAGCAGCTCTTC. V usage is TRBV20-1 and J usage is TRBJ2-1; a possible D gene is TRBD2 (5 bases). The CDR3 runs to 12 residues. Germline V gene sequence: CDR1 DFQATT, CDR2 SNEGSKA (reference sequence).

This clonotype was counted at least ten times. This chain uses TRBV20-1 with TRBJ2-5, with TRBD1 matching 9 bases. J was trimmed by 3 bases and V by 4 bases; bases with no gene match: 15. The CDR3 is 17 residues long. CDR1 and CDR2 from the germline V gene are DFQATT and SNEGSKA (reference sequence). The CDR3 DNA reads TGCAGTGCTAAAGGACAGGGGAAGAGGGTACGGGAAGAGACCCAGTACTTC. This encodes CSAKGQGKRVREETQYF.

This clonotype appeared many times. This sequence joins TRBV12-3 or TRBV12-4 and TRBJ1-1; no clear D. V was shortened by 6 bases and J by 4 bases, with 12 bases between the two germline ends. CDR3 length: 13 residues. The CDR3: CASRTIGSTEAFF. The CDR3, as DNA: TGTGCCAGCAGGACCATAGGGAGCACTGAAGCTTTCTTT.